This is a list of T cell receptor beta chains from one sample in a study of T cell responses to AZD1222 COVID-19 vaccine. TCRdb's copy holds only in-frame clones and misses some; the assay was immunoSEQ multiplex PCR. The sample holds about 130,000 clones; around 83% are singletons and the top ten take about 4.4%. The sample here was peripheral blood, taken 28 days after the second AZD1222 dose. These TCRs come from an adult who received the AZD1222 COVID-19 vaccine. The CDR3 runs from the conserved cysteine through the conserved F or W. A D gene is named only where the DNA matches it firmly. Some rows have no size entry. The others give once, few or many, or a class for an expanded clone.

>TRBD1|NA|TRBJ1-6|14|TRBV29-1
CSVITGGDNSPLHF
TGCAGCGTTATAACAGGGGGCGATAATTCACCCCTCCACTTT
>NA|NA|TRBJ2-7|13|TRBV6-5
CASSLGRAHEQYF
TGTGCCAGCAGTCTCGGCAGGGCCCACGAGCAGTACTTC
>TRBD2|NA|TRBJ2-3|16|TRBV10-1
CASSASGGRSTDTQYF
TGCGCCAGCAGTGCTAGCGGGGGGCGAAGCACAGATACGCAGTATTTT
>NA|NA|TRBJ1-4|15|TRBV3-1/TRBV3-2
CASSQGGEVGEKLFF
TGTGCCAGCAGCCAAGGGGGGGAGGTTGGTGAAAAACTGTTTTTT
>NA|NA|TRBJ1-2|13|TRBV29-1
CSAATESYYGYTF
TGCAGCGCAGCCACAGAGAGCTACTATGGCTACACCTTC
>TRBD1|NA|TRBJ2-5|13|TRBV3-1/TRBV3-2
CASSLQGEETQYF
TGTGCCAGCAGCCTCCAGGGGGAGGAGACCCAGTACTTC
>TRBD1|NA|TRBJ2-2|16|TRBV7-3
CASSKRTGGPPGELFF
TGTGCCAGCAGCAAACGGACAGGGGGCCCCCCCGGGGAGCTGTTTTTT
>NA|NA|TRBJ1-4|12|TRBV6-5
CASGEANEKLFF
TGTGCCAGCGGGGAGGCTAATGAAAAACTGTTTTTT
>NA|NA|TRBJ1-1|16|TRBV4-1
CASSQETVSTKAEAFF
TGCGCCAGCAGCCAAGAGACAGTTAGCACGAAGGCTGAAGCTTTCTTT
>TRBD1|few|TRBJ1-5|16|TRBV6-1
CASSENPTGANQPQHF
TGTGCCAGCAGTGAAAATCCCACAGGGGCAAATCAGCCCCAGCATTTT
>NA|NA|TRBJ1-4|14|TRBV5-4
CASSLGRTNEKLFF
TGTGCCAGCAGCTTGGGGAGGACTAATGAAAAACTGTTTTTT
>NA|NA|TRBJ1-1|12|TRBV28
CASNSVLGEAFF
TGTGCCAGCAACTCCGTTTTAGGTGAAGCTTTCTTT
>TRBD1|NA|TRBJ1-5|15|TRBV3-1/TRBV3-2
CASSQRPGQGQPQHF
TGTGCCAGCAGCCAAAGACCTGGACAGGGCCAGCCCCAGCATTTT
>NA|NA|TRBJ2-3|18|TRBV6-1
CASSERGYDTRGADTQYF
TGTGCCAGCAGTGAAAGGGGATATGACACGCGGGGCGCAGATACGCAGTATTTT
>NA|NA|TRBJ1-5|16|TRBV2
CASSEGGKGRNQPQHF
TGTGCCAGCAGTGAAGGAGGGAAGGGGCGCAATCAGCCCCAGCATTTT
>NA|NA|TRBJ1-6|15|TRBV19
CASSKSSSYNSPLHF
TGTGCCAGTAGTAAGTCGAGCTCCTATAATTCACCCCTCCACTTT
>TRBD2|few|TRBJ2-3|18|TRBV9
CASSVRTSGGALGDTQYF
TGTGCCAGCAGCGTCCGGACTAGCGGGGGGGCCCTGGGAGATACGCAGTATTTT
>TRBD1|once|TRBJ2-1|12|TRBV5-4
CASGTEVHEQFF
TGTGCCAGCGGGACAGAGGTTCATGAGCAGTTCTTC
>TRBD2|NA|TRBJ2-7|15|TRBV5-4
CASSSAGTSLYEQYF
TGTGCCAGCAGCTCGGCCGGGACTAGCCTTTACGAGCAGTACTTC
>NA|NA|TRBJ1-6|19|TRBV3-1/TRBV3-2
CASSRATGGGGPRKGALHF
TGTGCCAGCAGCCGCGCCACCGGGGGGGGCGGTCCCCGGAAAGGAGCCCTCCACTTT
>NA|NA|TRBJ1-2|16|TRBV7-2
CASSLVTSGWGYGYTF
TGTGCCAGCAGCTTAGTGACTTCGGGATGGGGCTATGGCTACACCTTC
>NA|NA|TRBJ1-2|12|TRBV4-1
CASKEDGYGYTF
TGCGCCAGCAAAGAGGACGGCTATGGCTACACCTTC
>TRBD2|few|TRBJ2-5|15|TRBV5-1
CASTLGGLAEETQYF
TGCGCCAGCACCTTGGGGGGACTAGCGGAAGAGACCCAGTACTTC
>NA|NA|TRBJ1-1|17|TRBV27
CASISPRMDTVNTEAFF
TGTGCCAGCATTTCTCCGCGTATGGACACTGTGAACACTGAAGCTTTCTTT
>NA|NA|TRBJ2-7|14|TRBV14
CASSQRKRTYEQYF
TGTGCCAGCAGCCAAAGAAAGCGGACCTACGAGCAGTACTTC
>NA|NA|TRBJ2-5|14|TRBV10-3
CAISEGVTQETQYF
TGTGCCATCAGTGAGGGGGTCACACAAGAGACCCAGTACTTC
>NA|NA|TRBJ1-3|14|TRBV7-2
CASSSPASGNTIYF
TGTGCCAGCAGCTCCCCTGCCTCTGGAAACACCATATATTTT
>TRBD1|NA|TRBJ1-5|15|TRBV19
CASSARTGRKWAQHF
TGTGCCAGTAGTGCCCGGACAGGTCGGAAATGGGCCCAGCATTTT
>NA|NA|TRBJ1-4|14|TRBV27
CASSLFGTDEKLFF
TGTGCCAGCAGTTTATTCGGGACGGATGAAAAACTGTTTTTT
>TRBD1|NA|TRBJ1-6|15|TRBV18
CASSQETGVQSPLHF
TGTGCCAGCTCACAAGAAACAGGGGTCCAATCACCCCTCCACTTT
>TRBD1|NA|TRBJ2-1|16|TRBV7-9
CASSPSSGTGFFEQFF
TGTGCCAGCAGCCCATCCTCCGGGACAGGGTTTTTTGAGCAGTTCTTC
>NA|NA|TRBJ1-1|14|TRBV3-1/TRBV3-2
CASSQDVGVSIAFF
TGTGCCAGCAGCCAAGATGTGGGGGTTTCCATCGCTTTCTTT
>NA|NA|TRBJ1-3|12|TRBV9
CASMGPGDTIYF
TGTGCCAGCATGGGGCCCGGAGACACCATATATTTT
>TRBD2|few|TRBJ2-2|15|TRBV2
CASSGSSGVAGELFF
TGTGCCAGCAGTGGGAGTAGCGGGGTGGCCGGGGAGCTGTTTTTT
>NA|NA|TRBJ2-1|11|TRBV6-5
CASPGGDEQFF
TGTGCCAGCCCGGGGGGCGATGAGCAGTTCTTC
>TRBD1|NA|TRBJ2-3|14|TRBV5-4
CASSGGQGSDTQYF
TGTGCCAGCAGCGGGGGACAGGGGTCAGATACGCAGTATTTT
>NA|NA|TRBJ1-1|13|TRBV3-1/TRBV3-2
CASSQGADTEAFF
TGTGCCAGCAGCCAAGGGGCTGACACTGAAGCTTTCTTT
>NA|NA|TRBJ2-3|14|TRBV19
CASRPTTTSATQYF
TGTGCCAGTAGGCCTACTACCACTAGTGCTACGCAGTATTTT
>TRBD1|NA|TRBJ2-1|14|TRBV5-1
CASSEQGSYNEQFF
TGCGCCAGCAGCGAACAGGGGTCCTACAATGAGCAGTTCTTC
>NA|NA|TRBJ2-3|15|TRBV5-4
CASSLSQGWPDTQYF
TGTGCCAGCAGCTTGAGCCAGGGGTGGCCAGATACGCAGTATTTT
>NA|once|TRBJ1-1|15|TRBV18
CASSPLTPKVTEAFF
TGTGCCAGCTCACCTCTGACGCCCAAGGTCACTGAAGCTTTCTTT
>TRBD2|NA|TRBJ2-1|16|TRBV5-1
CASTKSSGGALNEQFF
TGCGCCAGCACCAAATCTAGCGGGGGGGCTCTCAATGAGCAGTTCTTC
>NA|NA|TRBJ1-1|15|TRBV5-1
CASSPWTEGDTEAFF
TGCGCCAGCAGCCCCTGGACGGAAGGAGACACTGAAGCTTTCTTT
>TRBD2|few|TRBJ2-7|17|TRBV19
CASSIEVSSGVSYEQYF
TGTGCCAGTAGTATAGAGGTATCTAGCGGGGTCTCCTACGAGCAGTACTTC
>NA|once|TRBJ1-5|13|TRBV28
CASGEQFDQPQHF
TGTGCCAGCGGGGAACAGTTTGATCAGCCCCAGCATTTT
>NA|NA|TRBJ2-7|13|TRBV7-2
CASSLYGVYEQYF
TGTGCCAGCAGCTTATATGGGGTATACGAGCAGTACTTC
>TRBD1|few|TRBJ1-5|18|TRBV19
CASSTVGRGAFSNQPQHF
TGTGCCAGTAGTACGGTTGGCAGGGGGGCCTTTAGCAATCAGCCCCAGCATTTT